This TCR beta chain was profiled in a study of immune heterogeneity within non-small cell lung tumors. Study-wide points: Individual patients mostly differed in their high-frequency T-cell receptor beta clonotypes.

Per sample, roughly 600 ng of bulk tumor genomic DNA was the template used. Several biopsies were collected from each primary tumor during surgery. They were spaced as far apart as possible within the tumor mass. The study cohort was described as untreated, and its members had newly diagnosed non-small cell lung cancer. They went on to have curative surgery. Samples were obtained from newly diagnosed non-small cell lung cancer patients who were having surgery with curative intent. Amplification of TCR beta CDR3 was performed by multiplex PCR with 32 V and 13 J primers. TCRdb called the multiplex PCR reads again in MiXCR, with one record for every CDR3 protein. The sample records over 9,500 distinct CDR3 sequences, approximately 20% being singletons. CDR3 length: 17 residues. V was trimmed by 4 bases and J by 2 bases, leaving 18 bases between them. CDR1 and CDR2 from the germline V gene are LNHDA and SQIVND (reference sequence).

About this clonotype itself: The antigen is undetermined. Here the CDR3 omits its conserved ending phenylalanine or tryptophan, so a read error is the likely source.

This clonotype originated in a man in his sixties with non-small cell lung cancer. Input material: lung tumor tissue. This chain connects TRBV19 to TRBJ1-5; D is unclear. DNA of the CDR3: TGTGCCAGTAGTAAACGAAGCGGGAGACGGGGCAATCAGCCCCAGCATTCT. Protein: CASSKRSGRRGNQPQHS.